Included here is one T cell receptor (beta chain) sequence, with context. Its antigen is as yet unknown. The source of the sample is a study of cytomegalovirus exposure and HLA in healthy donors. Study results and caveats: Several top significant clusters appeared, in a later analysis, to be linked to common viral pathogens.

The CDR3 runs to 14 residues. V trimming: 5 bases; J trimming: 0 bases; junction bases outside the gene matches: 3. CDR1 is SGHNT, CDR2 YYREEE, per germline (reference sequence). The study ran its PCR with 60 Vbeta and 13 Jbeta primers. Libraries were prepared by immunoSEQ multiplex PCR; TCRdb keeps only in-frame clonotypes and omits some of them. The table shows roughly 43,000 clones, with around 62% occurring only once. This receptor was taken from a human donor in good health. This chain uses TRBV5-4 with TRBJ1-2; TRBD1 matches 8 bases. Specimen: PBMCs. The CDR3, as DNA: TGTGCCAGCAGGGACAGGGCCGCTAACTATGGCTACACCTTC. Amino acids: CASRDRAANYGYTF.